The rows below give T cell receptor beta chains drawn from one sample of a study of blood T cell repertoires in COVID-19. Sequencing used immunoSEQ multiplex PCR; TCRdb keeps in-frame clones, though not all of them. The profile shows about 65,000 clones, around nine tenths of them singletons. The sequenced material came from peripheral blood. These receptors came from a man aged 60 to 75 with acute or convalescent COVID-19. CDR3s include the opening cysteine and the closing phenylalanine or tryptophan. Each record gives: J gene, V gene, D gene, clone size, CDR3 protein, CDR3 DNA. The D gene is left open where the match is weak. Clone size is given for some rows only: seen once, a few or many times, or a class if the clone is expanded.

>TRBJ1-3|TRBV7-2|-|-
CASSLRERNTIYF
TGTGCCAGCAGCTTACGGGAACGAAACACCATATATTTT
>TRBJ1-1|TRBV11-2|-|-
CASSLASSAFF
TGTGCCAGCAGCTTAGCCTCCAGTGCTTTCTTT
>TRBJ1-5|TRBV5-6|-|-
CASTQGAGNNQPQHF
TGTGCCAGCACCCAAGGGGCAGGTAACAATCAGCCCCAGCATTTT
>TRBJ1-4|TRBV9|TRBD1|-
CASSPGQHLEKLFF
TGTGCCAGCAGCCCGGGACAGCACCTTGAAAAACTGTTTTTT
>TRBJ1-3|TRBV6-5|TRBD1|-
CASSLTGAGNTIYF
TGTGCCAGCAGCCTGACAGGGGCTGGAAACACCATATATTTT
>TRBJ2-2|TRBV5-1|TRBD1|-
CASSLGGTGLNTGELFF
TGCGCCAGCAGCTTGGGAGGGACAGGGTTGAACACCGGGGAGCTGTTTTTT
>TRBJ2-1|TRBV3-1/TRBV3-2|-|-
CASSERNEQFF
TGTGCCAGCAGCGAGAGGAATGAGCAGTTCTTC
>TRBJ1-2|TRBV6-5|-|-
CASSLTGIGYTF
TGTGCCAGCAGTCTCACAGGGATTGGCTACACCTTC
>TRBJ1-2|TRBV19|-|-
CASLGQGKYGYTF
TGTGCCAGTCTGGGGCAGGGGAAGTATGGCTACACCTTC
>TRBJ1-2|TRBV2|TRBD1|once
CASRGPWGQGSDYGYTF
TGTGCCAGCAGAGGGCCCTGGGGACAGGGATCAGACTATGGCTACACCTTC
>TRBJ2-1|TRBV2|-|-
CASSEELRLPSEQFF
TGTGCCAGCAGTGAGGAGTTGCGACTCCCCAGTGAGCAGTTCTTC
>TRBJ1-2|TRBV30|-|-
CAWRRQVPNYGYTF
TGTGCCTGGAGGAGACAGGTGCCAAACTATGGCTACACCTTC
>TRBJ1-1|TRBV12-3/TRBV12-4|-|-
CASAGRGNTEAFF
TGTGCCAGTGCAGGACGGGGGAACACTGAAGCTTTCTTT
>TRBJ2-7|TRBV7-9|-|once
CASSSGGHEQYF
TGTGCCAGCAGCTCCGGGGGGCACGAGCAGTACTTC
>TRBJ2-7|TRBV5-1|-|-
CASSTGLGAYEQYF
TGCGCCAGCAGCACGGGACTGGGAGCCTACGAGCAGTACTTC
>TRBJ1-4|TRBV7-9|-|few
CASSPDSTNEKLFF
TGTGCCAGCAGCCCCGACTCAACTAATGAAAAACTGTTTTTT
>TRBJ1-3|TRBV15|-|once
CATSRPLSSGNTIYF
TGTGCCACCAGCAGACCTCTTAGCTCTGGAAACACCATATATTTT
>TRBJ1-3|TRBV29-1|TRBD1|once
CSVEKGQGADTIYF
TGCAGCGTTGAAAAAGGCCAGGGGGCGGACACCATATATTTT
>TRBJ2-1|TRBV2|-|-
CASTPRGASSYNEQFF
TGTGCCAGCACTCCCAGGGGAGCCAGCTCCTACAATGAGCAGTTCTTC
>TRBJ1-1|TRBV2|-|-
CASSAEETEAFF
TGTGCCAGCAGTGCCGAGGAGACTGAAGCTTTCTTT
>TRBJ1-6|TRBV19|TRBD1|-
CASNGDRGVNSPLHF
TGTGCCAGTAATGGGGACAGGGGAGTTAATTCACCCCTCCACTTT
>TRBJ1-2|TRBV28|-|-
CATLDRNYGYTF
TGTGCCACCCTCGACAGGAACTATGGCTACACCTTC
>TRBJ2-2|TRBV19|-|once
CANSSRGQKNTGELFF
TGTGCCAACTCCTCCCGCGGACAGAAGAACACCGGGGAGCTGTTTTTT
>TRBJ1-1|TRBV7-2|TRBD1|-
CASGGTVNTEAFF
TGTGCCAGCGGCGGGACAGTAAACACTGAAGCTTTCTTT
>TRBJ1-4|TRBV30|-|once
CAWSVRGSNEKLFF
TGTGCCTGGAGTGTACGGGGGTCCAATGAAAAACTGTTTTTT
>TRBJ1-1|TRBV19|-|-
CASSIDHRYDRKTEAFF
TGTGCCAGTAGTATAGATCACCGATACGACAGAAAAACTGAAGCTTTCTTT
>TRBJ1-3|TRBV19|-|-
CASSMGQGHSGNTIYF
TGTGCCAGTAGTATGGGGCAGGGACACTCTGGAAACACCATATATTTT
>TRBJ2-2|TRBV19|-|-
CATGQTGELFF
TGTGCCACCGGACAAACCGGGGAGCTGTTTTTT
>TRBJ1-5|TRBV6-5|TRBD1|-
CASSSGQGQNQPQHF
TGTGCCAGCAGTTCTGGACAGGGGCAAAATCAGCCCCAGCATTTT
>TRBJ1-2|TRBV6-6|-|-
CASSAQNGYTF
TGTGCCAGCAGTGCCCAGAATGGCTACACCTTC
>TRBJ2-7|TRBV5-1|-|-
CASSLGGHLIPYEQYF
TGCGCCAGCAGCTTGGGGGGACACCTTATCCCTTACGAGCAGTACTTC
>TRBJ2-7|TRBV14|TRBD1|-
CASSQDRTGPQYF
TGTGCCAGCAGCCAAGATCGGACAGGGCCCCAGTACTTC
>TRBJ1-2|TRBV5-1|-|-
CASSSVPGDYGYTF
TGCGCCAGCAGCTCGGTTCCGGGGGACTATGGCTACACCTTC
>TRBJ1-2|TRBV27|TRBD1|-
CASSQTRDRLIYGYTF
TGTGCCAGCAGTCAGACGCGGGACAGACTAATCTATGGCTACACCTTC
>TRBJ1-2|TRBV10-3|TRBD1|-
CAITRDRVYGYTF
TGTGCCATCACCAGAGACAGGGTATATGGCTACACCTTC
>TRBJ2-7|TRBV30|TRBD2|-
CAWSVELAGKEQYF
TGTGCCTGGAGTGTAGAGTTAGCGGGGAAAGAGCAGTACTTC
>TRBJ1-2|TRBV30|-|once
CAWSPGDWIYGYTF
TGTGCCTGGAGCCCTGGGGACTGGATCTATGGCTACACCTTC
>TRBJ2-7|TRBV5-1|-|-
CASRREASSYEQYF
TGCGCCAGCCGCCGAGAGGCGAGCTCCTACGAGCAGTACTTC
>TRBJ2-2|TRBV11-2|TRBD1|-
CASSLDPGQGAVGELFF
TGTGCCAGCAGCCTAGACCCGGGACAGGGGGCTGTCGGGGAGCTGTTTTTT
>TRBJ2-5|TRBV7-9|TRBD1|-
CASSMTGTGQETQYF
TGTGCCAGCAGCATGACCGGGACAGGCCAAGAGACCCAGTACTTC
>TRBJ1-2|TRBV6-6|-|-
CASSSGDHGYTF
TGTGCCAGCAGTTCAGGGGATCATGGCTACACCTTC
>TRBJ2-3|TRBV7-9|-|-
CASSFNVADSTTDTQYF
TGTGCCAGCAGCTTTAACGTGGCAGATTCCACCACAGATACGCAGTATTTT
>TRBJ1-2|TRBV5-5|-|-
CASSLTTNYGYTF
TGTGCCAGCAGTTTGACAACTAACTATGGCTACACCTTC
>TRBJ1-5|TRBV30|-|-
CAWTPAGASNQPQHF
TGTGCCTGGACCCCGGCAGGGGCGAGCAATCAGCCCCAGCATTTT
>TRBJ1-5|TRBV6-6|-|-
CASSYPEENQPQHF
TGTGCCAGCAGTTACCCGGAGGAGAATCAGCCCCAGCATTTT
>TRBJ2-1|TRBV5-1|TRBD2|-
CASSRGTSGGAGNEQFF
TGCGCCAGCAGCCGCGGGACTAGCGGGGGGGCGGGTAATGAGCAGTTCTTC
>TRBJ1-1|TRBV5-6|-|-
CASSLFARQGYTEAFF
TGTGCCAGCAGCTTGTTCGCGAGGCAGGGATACACTGAAGCTTTCTTT
>TRBJ1-5|TRBV18|-|-
CASSPQGRPGNQPQHF
TGTGCCAGCTCACCACAGGGGCGCCCGGGCAATCAGCCCCAGCATTTT
>TRBJ1-4|TRBV5-1|TRBD1|-
CASSFGTGEEKLFF
TGCGCCAGCAGCTTTGGCACAGGGGAGGAAAAACTGTTTTTT
>TRBJ1-1|TRBV27|-|-
CASRGAGGATEAFF
TGTGCCAGCAGGGGGGCGGGGGGCGCAACTGAAGCTTTCTTT
>TRBJ1-1|TRBV30|-|-
CAWSPRTVQIAEAFF
TGTGCCTGGAGTCCCCGGACAGTACAGATCGCTGAAGCTTTCTTT
>TRBJ1-2|TRBV29-1|-|-
CSVSTGSRANYGYTF
TGCAGCGTTTCTACAGGGAGTCGAGCTAACTATGGCTACACCTTC
>TRBJ1-1|TRBV2|-|-
CASRQTEAFF
TGTGCCAGCAGACAGACTGAAGCTTTCTTT
>TRBJ1-1|TRBV27|-|-
CASSLETGLEAFF
TGTGCCAGCAGTTTAGAAACAGGGCTTGAAGCTTTCTTT
>TRBJ2-7|TRBV6-5|TRBD1|-
CASSGGIIYEQYF
TGTGCCAGCTCAGGGGGCATAATCTACGAGCAGTACTTC